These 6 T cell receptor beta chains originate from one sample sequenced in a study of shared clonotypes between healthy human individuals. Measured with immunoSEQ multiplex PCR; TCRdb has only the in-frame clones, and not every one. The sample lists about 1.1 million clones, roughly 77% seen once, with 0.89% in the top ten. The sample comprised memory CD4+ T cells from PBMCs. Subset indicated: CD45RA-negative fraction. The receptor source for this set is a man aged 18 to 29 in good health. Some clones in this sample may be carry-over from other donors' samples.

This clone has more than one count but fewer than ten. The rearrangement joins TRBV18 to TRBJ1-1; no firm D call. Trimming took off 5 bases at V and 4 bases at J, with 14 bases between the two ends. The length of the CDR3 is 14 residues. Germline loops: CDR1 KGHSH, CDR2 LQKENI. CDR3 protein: CASSAAQTTTEAFF. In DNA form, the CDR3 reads TGTGCCAGCTCAGCGGCCCAGACAACCACTGAAGCTTTCTTT.

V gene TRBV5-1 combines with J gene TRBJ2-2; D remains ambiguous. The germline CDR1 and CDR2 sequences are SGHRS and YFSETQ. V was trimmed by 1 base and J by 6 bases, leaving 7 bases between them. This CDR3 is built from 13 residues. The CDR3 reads CASSLLLAGELFF. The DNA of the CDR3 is TGCGCCAGCAGCTTGTTGCTAGCCGGGGAGCTGTTTTTT.

As DNA, the CDR3 is TGTGCCAGCTCACCACTGGGGGGAAACTATGGCTACACCTTC. Encoded protein: CASSPLGGNYGYTF. The rearrangement uses TRBV18 and TRBJ1-2; tentatively, D is TRBD1 (5 bases). CDR3 size: 14 residues. Looked up from germline, CDR1 is KGHSH and CDR2 is LQKENI. Between the trimmed V and J ends, which lost 1 base and 2 bases, there was a span of 8 bases.

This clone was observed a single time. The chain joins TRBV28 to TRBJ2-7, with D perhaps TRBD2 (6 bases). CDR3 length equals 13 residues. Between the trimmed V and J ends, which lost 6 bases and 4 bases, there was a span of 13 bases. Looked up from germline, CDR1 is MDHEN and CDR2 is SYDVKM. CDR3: CASRPGGMYEQYF. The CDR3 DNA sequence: TGTGCCAGCAGACCTGGCGGGATGTACGAGCAGTACTTC.

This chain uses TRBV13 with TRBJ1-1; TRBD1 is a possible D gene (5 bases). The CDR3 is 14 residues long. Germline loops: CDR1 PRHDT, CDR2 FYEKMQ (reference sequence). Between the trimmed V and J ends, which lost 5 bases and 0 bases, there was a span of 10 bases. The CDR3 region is CASSPGGLNTEAFF. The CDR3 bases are TGTGCCAGCAGCCCCGGGGGGTTGAACACTGAAGCTTTCTTT.

The CDR3 region is CASSPRDRGLRGNQPQHF. The CDR3 DNA reads as TGTGCCAGCAGTCCCCGGGACAGGGGGCTAAGGGGCAATCAGCCCCAGCATTTT. The gene calls are TRBV28 and TRBJ1-5; 12 bases fit TRBD1. V trimming: 5 bases; J trimming: 2 bases; junction bases outside the gene matches: 10. Germline V CDR1 and CDR2: MDHEN, SYDVKM. This CDR3 has 18 amino acids.